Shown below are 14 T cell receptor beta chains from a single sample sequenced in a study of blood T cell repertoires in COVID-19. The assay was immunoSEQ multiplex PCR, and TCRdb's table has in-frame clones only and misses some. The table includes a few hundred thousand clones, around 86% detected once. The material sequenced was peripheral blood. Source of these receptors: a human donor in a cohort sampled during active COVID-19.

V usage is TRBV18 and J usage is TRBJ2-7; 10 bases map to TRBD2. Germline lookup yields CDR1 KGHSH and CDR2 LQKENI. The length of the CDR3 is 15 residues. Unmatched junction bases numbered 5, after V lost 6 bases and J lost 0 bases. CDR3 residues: CASSSTSGNSYEQYF. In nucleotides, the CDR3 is TGTGCCAGCTCCTCTACTAGCGGGAACTCCTACGAGCAGTACTTC.

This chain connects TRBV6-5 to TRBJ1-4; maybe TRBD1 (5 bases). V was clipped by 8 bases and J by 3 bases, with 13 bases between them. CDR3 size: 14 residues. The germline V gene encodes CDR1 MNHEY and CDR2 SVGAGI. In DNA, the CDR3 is TGTGCCAGCTCGAAACAGGTTCCTAATGAAAAACTGTTTTTT. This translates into CASSKQVPNEKLFF.

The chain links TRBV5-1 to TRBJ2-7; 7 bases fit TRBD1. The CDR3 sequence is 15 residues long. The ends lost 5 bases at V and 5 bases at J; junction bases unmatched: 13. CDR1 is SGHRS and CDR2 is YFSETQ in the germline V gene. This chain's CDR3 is CASSPNRGPLDEQYF. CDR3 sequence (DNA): TGCGCCAGCAGTCCTAACAGGGGCCCCCTCGACGAGCAGTACTTC.

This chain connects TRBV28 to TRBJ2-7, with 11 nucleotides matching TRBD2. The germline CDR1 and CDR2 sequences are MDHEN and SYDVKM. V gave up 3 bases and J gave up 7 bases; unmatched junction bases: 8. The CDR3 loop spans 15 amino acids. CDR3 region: CASSFVAGGQGEQYF. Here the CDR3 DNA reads TGTGCCAGCAGTTTTGTAGCGGGAGGGCAGGGGGAGCAGTACTTC.

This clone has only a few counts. The CDR3 region is CASTYSGNTIYF. DNA of the CDR3: TGTGCCAGCACCTACTCTGGAAACACCATATATTTT. The chain combines TRBV7-2 with TRBJ1-3; D remains ambiguous. CDR1 is SGHTA, CDR2 FQGNSA, per germline. The V end was cut by 7 bases, the J end by 0 bases, with 4 bases between. This CDR3 is built from 12 residues.

The CDR3 bases are TGTGCCTCAGGGGGGCTAGCGGGATTTCGGTACTTC. It translates to CASGGLAGFRYF. The rearrangement uses TRBV2 and TRBJ2-7; 9 nucleotides align to TRBD2. The V segment lost 11 bases and the J segment 12 bases; nucleotides outside the gene matches: 14. Germline V gene sequence: CDR1 SNHLY, CDR2 FYNNEI. CDR3 length: 12 amino acids.

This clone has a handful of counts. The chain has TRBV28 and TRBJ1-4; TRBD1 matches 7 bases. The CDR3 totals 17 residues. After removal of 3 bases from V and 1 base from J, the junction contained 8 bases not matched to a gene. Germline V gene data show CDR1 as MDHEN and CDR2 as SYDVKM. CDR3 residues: CASSFLQGGGTNEKLFF. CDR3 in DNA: TGTGCCAGCAGTTTTCTGCAGGGGGGCGGAACTAATGAAAAACTGTTTTTT.

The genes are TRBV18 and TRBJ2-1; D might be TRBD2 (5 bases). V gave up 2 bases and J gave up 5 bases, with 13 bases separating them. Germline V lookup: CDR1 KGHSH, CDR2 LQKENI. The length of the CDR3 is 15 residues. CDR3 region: CASSPGWRVNNEQFF. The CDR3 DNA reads TGTGCCAGCTCACCAGGTTGGCGGGTCAACAATGAGCAGTTCTTC.

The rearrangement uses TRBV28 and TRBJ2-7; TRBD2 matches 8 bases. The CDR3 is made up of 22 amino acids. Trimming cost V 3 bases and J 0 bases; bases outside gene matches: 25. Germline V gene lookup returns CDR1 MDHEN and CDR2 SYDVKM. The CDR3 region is CASSFILGANGLAFPSSYEQYF. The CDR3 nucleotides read TGTGCCAGCAGTTTCATTCTAGGGGCTAATGGACTAGCTTTCCCGAGCTCCTACGAGCAGTACTTC.

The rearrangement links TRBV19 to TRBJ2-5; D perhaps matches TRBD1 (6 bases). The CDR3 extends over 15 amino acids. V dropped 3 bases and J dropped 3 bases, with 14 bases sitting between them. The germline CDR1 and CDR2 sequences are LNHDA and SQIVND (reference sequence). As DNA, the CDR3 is TGTGCCAGTAGTATTTTCCTTGGACAGAAAGAGACCCAGTACTTC. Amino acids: CASSIFLGQKETQYF.

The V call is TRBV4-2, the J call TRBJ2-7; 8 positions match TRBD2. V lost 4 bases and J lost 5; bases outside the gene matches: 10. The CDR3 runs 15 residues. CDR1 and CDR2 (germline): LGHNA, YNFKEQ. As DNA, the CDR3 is TGTGCCAGCAGCCTCTCCGGGACTAGTCTGAACGAGCAGTACTTC. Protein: CASSLSGTSLNEQYF.

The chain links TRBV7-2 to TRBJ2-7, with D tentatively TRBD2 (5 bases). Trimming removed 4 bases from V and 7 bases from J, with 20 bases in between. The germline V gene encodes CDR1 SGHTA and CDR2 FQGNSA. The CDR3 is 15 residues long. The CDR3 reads CASSSGNLSTWEQYF. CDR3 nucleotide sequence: TGTGCCAGCAGCTCCGGGAACCTCTCCACTTGGGAGCAGTACTTC.

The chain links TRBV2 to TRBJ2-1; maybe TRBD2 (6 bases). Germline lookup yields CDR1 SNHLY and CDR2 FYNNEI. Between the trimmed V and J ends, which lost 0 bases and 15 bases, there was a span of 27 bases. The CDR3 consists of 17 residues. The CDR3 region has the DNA TGTGCCAGCAGTGAAGCGCTTCTCGGGGTGGGCGGGGCGGCGTGGTTCTTC. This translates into CASSEALLGVGGAAWFF.

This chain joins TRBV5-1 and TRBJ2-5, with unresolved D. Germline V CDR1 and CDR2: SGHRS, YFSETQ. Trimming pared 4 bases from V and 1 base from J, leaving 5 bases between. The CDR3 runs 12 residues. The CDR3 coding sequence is TGCGCCAGCAGCCCCCTCCAAGAGACCCAGTACTTC. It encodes CASSPLQETQYF.